Here is one T cell receptor beta chain with its context. Its cognate antigen is unknown. The source of the sample is a study of CD8 T cells in ankylosing spondylitis. CDR3 size: 15 residues. Germline CDR1 reads MNHNS; CDR2 reads SASEGT. Between the trimmed V and J ends, which lost 0 bases and 6 bases, there was a span of 12 bases. Study results and limitations: The study identified a TCR beta motif of under 10 highly homologous variants that appeared characteristic of ankylosing spondylitis blood.

TCRdb fed the 5' RACE reads into MiXCR, producing one record per CDR3 protein. This sample carries 350,000 to 450,000 distinct CDR3 sequences, 26% of them seen once, and the ten largest clones take about 0.9%. Sequencing was performed on blood, either unsorted or a sorted T cell fraction (not recorded which). This receptor was obtained from a male donor with ankylosing spondylitis. V usage is TRBV6-1 and J usage is TRBJ1-3, with D uncertain. CDR3 sequence: CASSEASTVSNTIYF. CDR3 coding DNA: TGTGCCAGCAGTGAAGCGAGCACCGTTTCAAACACCATATATTTT.